The clone carrying this T cell receptor beta chain was detected only a few times. The data were taken from a study of blood T cells in healthy people across ages. PCR was performed a second time for about 6 to 12 cycles using a sample-barcoded 5' primer and a J-beta primer mix. MiXCR, run by TCRdb on the 5' RACE reads, gives a single entry per CDR3 protein. The repertoire holds over 1,500,000 distinct CDR3 sequences, with approximately 50% as singletons. The sample comprised blood. The sequence was obtained from a woman between 40 and 55 years old in good health.

CDR3 sequence (DNA): TGCAGCGTTGAACCCAGACAGGGGACAGGCGATGGCTACACCTTC. Amino acid sequence: CSVEPRQGTGDGYTF. The chain joins TRBV29-1 to TRBJ1-2; 8 bases are a match to TRBD1. The CDR3 totals 15 residues. Trimming took 2 bases from V and 6 from J; bases not matched to a gene: 11. Looked up from germline, CDR1 is SQVTM and CDR2 is ANQGSEA.